This record covers a single T cell receptor beta chain. The antigen it binds to is not known. Nothing much larger sits one base from this clone, and base qualities are not available. The label giving this sample's treatment or condition can be read as: allogeneic hematopoietic cell transplantation with graft depleted of TCRalphabeta T cells and CD19 B cells. Transplant recipients were children who received TCRalphabeta/CD19-depleted allogeneic hematopoietic cell grafts. Based on the germline V gene (reference sequence), the CDR1 and CDR2 sequences are PRHDT and FYEKMQ. Including cysteine and phenylalanine, the CDR3 has 14 amino acids. This entry keeps only the CDR3 DNA: 42 bases, framed from base 1. Cut back by 3 bases and 2 bases, the V and J ends lie 8 bases apart. The sample comes from a study of T-cell reconstitution after alpha-beta-depleted transplantation in children (dated by TCRdb to 2016 to 2018). Regarding the research as a whole: Using TCR repertoire profiling, the study followed T-cell immune reconstitution in a quantitative way in children after TCRalphabeta/CD19-depleted allogeneic hematopoietic cell transplantation.

Broader findings and caveats from the paper: In some patients, high TCRbeta diversity at day 60 was attributed to recipient T cells and intrathymic progenitors that had survived conditioning. About two months after transplant, the apparently early recovery of alphabetaT-cell counts reportedly depended on just several hundred clones that had expanded rapidly and came from non-depleted graft cells. Over the following months the frequencies of hyperexpanded clones went down, and after one year T-cell counts and TCRbeta diversity were mostly credited to newly produced T cells.

Libraries were made using PCR. The sequencer listed for this sample is Illumina HiSeq 2500. TCR libraries were prepared with molecular barcoding, using unique molecular identifiers to normalize TCRbeta repertoire quantification. The public reads were reprocessed in TCRdb via fastp at Q25 and MiXCR, keeping in-frame beta chains. For every CDR3 protein sequence, its rows merge into one entry that carries the most common genes and DNA. The sample contains 800,000 to 1,000,000 distinct CDR3 sequences, about 26% of them found a single time. Together, the top ten hold under 30% of the sample. The rearrangement combines TRBV13 with TRBJ2-4; the D gene cannot be resolved reliably. The source of this sequence is a boy younger than two who had a stem cell transplant for SCID, so the T cells may come from the graft donor. The sample consisted of PBMCs, mostly from graft donor cells, taken 360 days after TCRalphabeta/CD19-depleted stem cell transplant. This receptor has the CDR3 CASSFRESKNIQYF. The sequenced DNA is TGTGCCAGCAGCTTCCGTGAGTCCAAAAACATTCAGTACTTC.